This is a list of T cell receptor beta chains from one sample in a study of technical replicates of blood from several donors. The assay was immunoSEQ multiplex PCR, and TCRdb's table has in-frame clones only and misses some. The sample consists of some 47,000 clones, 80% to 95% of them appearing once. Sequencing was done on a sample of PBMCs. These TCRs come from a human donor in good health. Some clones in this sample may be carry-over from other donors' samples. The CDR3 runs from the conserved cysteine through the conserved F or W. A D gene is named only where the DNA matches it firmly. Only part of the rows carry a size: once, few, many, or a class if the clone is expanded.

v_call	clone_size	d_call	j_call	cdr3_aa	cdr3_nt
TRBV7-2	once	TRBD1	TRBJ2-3	CASSWDSTNTQYF	TGTGCCAGCAGCTGGGACAGCACGAATACGCAGTATTTT
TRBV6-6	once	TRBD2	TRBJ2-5	CASKLAGGWETQYF	TGTGCCAGCAAATTAGCGGGAGGATGGGAGACCCAGTACTTC
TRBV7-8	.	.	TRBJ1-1	CASSFRWSTEAFF	TGTGCCAGCAGCTTTAGGTGGAGCACTGAAGCTTTCTTT
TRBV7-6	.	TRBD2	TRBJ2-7	CASSFSGRGYEQYF	TGTGCCAGCAGCTTTAGCGGGAGGGGATACGAGCAGTACTTC
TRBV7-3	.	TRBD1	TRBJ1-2	CASSLGQGSGYTF	TGTGCCAGCAGCTTGGGACAGGGCTCGGGCTACACCTTC
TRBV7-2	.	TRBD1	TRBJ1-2	CASSLTGQGNYGYTF	TGTGCCAGCAGCCTAACGGGACAGGGAAACTATGGCTACACCTTC
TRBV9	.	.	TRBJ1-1	CASSVGSGEAFF	TGTGCCAGCAGCGTAGGTTCAGGTGAAGCTTTCTTT
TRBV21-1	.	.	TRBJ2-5	CASSSLAGEIQGTQYF	TGTGCCAGCAGCAGCCTAGCGGGGGAAATTCAGGGGACCCAGTACTTC
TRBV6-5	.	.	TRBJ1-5	CASSLQGSNQPQHF	TGTGCCAGCAGCCTACAGGGTTCCAATCAGCCCCAGCATTTT
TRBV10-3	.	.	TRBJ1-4	CAISEGQLEKLFF	TGTGCCATCAGTGAGGGACAGCTCGAAAAACTGTTTTTT
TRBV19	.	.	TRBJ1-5	CASRSSNQPQHF	TGTGCTAGCCGTAGTTCTAATCAGCCCCAGCATTTT
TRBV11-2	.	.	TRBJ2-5	CASSSQIEVGTQYF	TGTGCCAGCAGCTCCCAAATTGAGGTGGGGACCCAGTACTTC
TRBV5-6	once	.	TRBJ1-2	CASSLGREYGYTF	TGTGCCAGCAGCTTGGGCAGGGAATATGGCTACACCTTC
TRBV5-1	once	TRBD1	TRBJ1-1	CASSSGTGMNAFF	TGCGCCAGCAGCTCCGGGACAGGGATGAATGCTTTCTTT
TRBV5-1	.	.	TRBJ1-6	CASSLVPGSNSPLHF	TGCGCCAGCAGCTTGGTACCCGGGAGTAATTCACCCCTCCACTTT
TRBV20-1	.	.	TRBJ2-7	CSGGHRYEQYF	TGCAGTGGTGGACATCGCTACGAGCAGTACTTC
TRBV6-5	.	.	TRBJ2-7	CASSYSQSYEQYF	TGTGCCAGCAGTTACTCGCAGTCCTACGAGCAGTACTTC
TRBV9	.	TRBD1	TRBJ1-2	CASSAGTGVQGYTF	TGTGCCAGCAGTGCTGGGACAGGGGTCCAGGGCTACACCTTC
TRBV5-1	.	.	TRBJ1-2	CASSPGQGGGYTF	TGCGCCAGCAGCCCAGGCCAGGGAGGCGGCTACACCTTC
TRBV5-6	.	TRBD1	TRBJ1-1	CASSFRDRNTEAFF	TGTGCCAGCAGCTTCCGGGACAGGAACACTGAAGCTTTCTTT
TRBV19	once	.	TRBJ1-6	CASRRLDNSPLHF	TGTGCCAGTAGGAGACTCGATAATTCACCCCTCCACTTT
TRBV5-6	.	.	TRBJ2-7	CASSLEQDYEQYF	TGTGCCAGCAGCTTGGAACAAGATTACGAGCAGTACTTC
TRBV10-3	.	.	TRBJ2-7	CAIKSGISYEQYF	TGTGCCATCAAATCAGGGATTTCCTACGAGCAGTACTTC
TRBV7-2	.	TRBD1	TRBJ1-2	CASSEGQGDGYTF	TGTGCCAGCAGCGAGGGACAGGGGGACGGCTACACCTTC
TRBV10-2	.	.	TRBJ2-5	CASSSAGVETQYF	TGCGCCAGCAGTTCTGCAGGGGTGGAGACCCAGTACTTC
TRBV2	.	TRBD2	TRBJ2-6	CASGGRGGANVLTF	TGTGCCAGCGGCGGGAGGGGCGGGGCCAACGTCCTGACTTTC
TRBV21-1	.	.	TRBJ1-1	CASTYFDTEAFF	TGTGCCAGCACCTACTTTGACACTGAAGCTTTCTTT
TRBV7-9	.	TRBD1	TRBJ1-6	CASSLATGWNSPLHF	TGTGCCAGCAGCTTAGCGACAGGGTGGAATTCACCCCTCCACTTT
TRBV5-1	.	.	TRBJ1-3	CASSFWGVGSGNTIYF	TGCGCCAGCAGCTTCTGGGGCGTAGGCTCTGGAAACACCATATATTTT
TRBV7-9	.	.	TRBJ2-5	CASSSETQYF	TGTGCCAGCAGCTCGGAGACCCAGTACTTC
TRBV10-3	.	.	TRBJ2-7	CAISESGLYEQYF	TGTGCCATCAGTGAGTCCGGACTCTACGAGCAGTACTTC
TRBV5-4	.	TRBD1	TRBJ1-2	CASSGTGGGSYGYTF	TGTGCCAGCAGCGGAACAGGGGGGGGTAGCTATGGCTACACCTTC
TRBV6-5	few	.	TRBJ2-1	CASSYEPGLGEQFF	TGTGCCAGCAGTTACGAGCCGGGATTGGGGGAGCAGTTCTTC
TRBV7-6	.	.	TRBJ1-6	CASSPKVPGDGSPLHF	TGTGCCAGCAGCCCGAAGGTACCCGGGGATGGGTCACCCCTCCACTTT
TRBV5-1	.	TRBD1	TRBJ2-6	CASSSGQGASGANVLTF	TGCGCCAGCAGTTCCGGACAGGGGGCGTCTGGGGCCAACGTCCTGACTTTC
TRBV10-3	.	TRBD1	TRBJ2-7	CAISESGTGLYEQYF	TGTGCCATCAGTGAGTCGGGGACAGGGTTATACGAGCAGTACTTC
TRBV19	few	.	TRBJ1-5	CASSILEGSNQPQHF	TGTGCCAGTAGTATATTGGAGGGGAGTAATCAGCCCCAGCATTTT
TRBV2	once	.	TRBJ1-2	CASSEATEVYGYTF	TGTGCCAGCAGTGAAGCGACAGAGGTCTATGGCTACACCTTC
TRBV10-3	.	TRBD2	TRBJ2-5	CAISEASGGKTQYF	TGTGCCATCAGTGAGGCTAGCGGGGGTAAGACCCAGTACTTC
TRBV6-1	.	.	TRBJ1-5	CASSESGGNQPQHF	TGTGCCAGCAGTGAATCAGGAGGGAATCAGCCCCAGCATTTT
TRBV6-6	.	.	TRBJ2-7	CASRRLGYEQYF	TGTGCCAGCAGGCGGCTTGGGTACGAGCAGTACTTC
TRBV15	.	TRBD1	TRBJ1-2	CATSRDRQGVRYTF	TGTGCCACCAGCAGAGATCGACAGGGAGTACGCTACACCTTC
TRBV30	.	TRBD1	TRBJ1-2	CAWMVRTGENTF	TGTGCCTGGATGGTCAGGACAGGGGAGAACACCTTC
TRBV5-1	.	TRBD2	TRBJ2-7	CASTSSGGYNEQYF	TGCGCCAGCACCTCCTCGGGGGGATACAACGAGCAGTACTTC
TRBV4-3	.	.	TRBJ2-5	CASSQDIREWWETQYF	TGCGCCAGCAGCCAAGATATCCGGGAGTGGTGGGAGACCCAGTACTTC
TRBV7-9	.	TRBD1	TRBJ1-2	CASSLGQGFYGYTF	TGTGCCAGCAGCTTAGGACAGGGTTTCTATGGCTACACCTTC
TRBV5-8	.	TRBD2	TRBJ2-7	CASTPGLVSYEQYF	TGTGCCAGCACCCCGGGACTAGTCTCCTACGAGCAGTACTTC